This paragraph reports one T cell receptor beta chain. Its antigen is not yet known. Just one base apart from a much larger clone, this may be a read error. This specimen comes from a study of blood T cells in healthy people across ages (dated by TCRdb to about 2015). Context from the whole study: Template switching captured roughly one uniquely barcoded TCR beta cDNA molecule per two T cells in model experiments. Using deep sequencing normalized with unique cDNA molecular identifiers, the study measured how TCR beta repertoire diversity changes with age. To avoid experimental bias, donors of different ages were spread randomly across the sequencing lanes. The donors were split into four age groups: young (average roughly 15 years), middle-aged (roughly 40), aged (62) and long-lived (82). Two additional independent replicas of 1 million unique cDNA reads from the same blood draw were analyzed for two donors (one aged 18 to 30 and one aged 80 or older). Study-wide conclusions, independent of this receptor: The long-lived group showed more naive CD4+ T cells, fewer expanded clones and increased TCR diversity than the aged group, suggesting age selection. Observed TCR beta diversity per million T cells fell roughly linearly with age, and a significant reduction was already apparent by age about 43. Because donor CMV infection status was unknown, age-related changes in expanded clonotypes were potentially confounded. Conclusive comparison of naive and antigen-experienced compartments was prevented by the profiling of bulk unsorted PBMCs. Total diversity estimates from one million sequenced T cells were considered lower bounds and underestimates. There was a strong correlation between observed TCR beta diversity and the percentage of naive T cells measured by flow cytometry.

Systemically healthy Caucasian individuals from Russia, over 30 in total and aged roughly 6 to 95 years, were included as donors. Each donor gave 8 to 10 milliliters of peripheral blood, drawn into EDTA-treated Vacutainer tubes. PBMCs were isolated by Ficoll-Paque density-gradient centrifugation, with at least 7 million obtained per sample. Trizol reagent was used to extract total RNA from PBMCs, with at least 6 micrograms per sample. For every donor, an aliquot of PBMCs went through flow cytometry to measure the percentages of naive CD45RAhigh/CD27high T cells. According to the germline V gene, CDR1 reads LGHNA and CDR2 reads YNFKEQ. Reading from cysteine to phenylalanine, the CDR3 counts 17 amino acids. The kept DNA is CDR3 alone, 51 bases in frame from the first base. Trimming takes 0 bases off V and 8 bases off J; junction bases not matched to a gene: 10. The library was made by 5' RACE. TCRdb names Illumina HiSeq 2500 as the instrument used. A second PCR of about 6 to 12 cycles was performed with a sample-barcoded 5' primer and a J-beta primer mix. Each TCR beta cDNA molecule received a unique molecular identifier from a template-switch 5' adaptor carrying 12 random nucleotides. Each sample yielded at least 2.5 million CDR3-containing paired-end reads. The Mint cDNA synthesis kit, primed by a TRBC-specific oligonucleotide, was used to synthesize first-strand cDNA from all RNA. Following uracil-DNA glycosylase treatment, a first 18-cycle PCR with universal primers M1SS and BC2_uni_R was performed on all cDNA. For the original study's pipeline: Each sample was normalized by randomly selecting 1 million high-quality reads, each carrying a distinct molecular identifier. Instead of being binned into consensus sequences, reads with shared molecular identifiers were discarded. MiTCR, with a Q25 quality threshold and the strictest error-elimination algorithm, was used for CDR3 identification, clonotype clustering and error correction. A nonparametric unseen species model with Euler transformation was used to estimate lower-bound total TCR beta diversity. The public reads were run again by TCRdb, first through fastp at Q25 and then through MiXCR, and only productive beta chains were kept. Identical CDR3 proteins give one entry, which carries the most common genes and DNA. The V and J calls come from TCRdb's annotation, not from the publication. This sample comprises more than 800,000 distinct CDR3 sequences, around 45% of them detected only once. Jointly, the top ten make up 18% of the sample.

This clonotype originated in an older woman in good health. The chain uses TRBV4-2 and TRBJ2-4, and TRBD1 matches 10 of the central bases. Material: blood. CDR3 protein: CASSQELSRQGAYIQYF. Read as DNA, the sequence is TGTGCCAGCAGCCAAGAATTATCGAGACAGGGGGCGTACATTCAGTACTTC.